This T cell receptor (beta chain) was documented in a study of blood T cell repertoires in COVID-19. On this clone: Other DNA sequences from this sample encode an identical CDR3 as well.

The CDR3 is 14 residues long. Germline trimming cut 4 bases from V and 2 bases from J; bases unmatched to any gene: 2. From germline, CDR1 is SNHLY and CDR2 FYNNEI. Sequencing used immunoSEQ multiplex PCR; TCRdb keeps in-frame clones, though not all of them. Here the sample spans approximately 210,000 clones, around nine tenths being singletons. The sample was peripheral blood. V is TRBV2 and J is TRBJ1-2; 9 positions match TRBD1. This receptor was taken from a woman between 40 and 55 years old with acute or convalescent COVID-19. CDR3 nucleotides: TGTGCCAGCAGTGCGGGACAGGGCAACTATGGCTACACCTTC. It yields the protein CASSAGQGNYGYTF.